What follows describes a single T cell receptor beta chain. These data originate in a study of blood T cells in healthy people across ages. Primed by a sample-barcoded 5' primer and a J-beta primer mix, a second PCR proceeded for about 7 to 12 cycles. Researchers report that each sample yielded at least 2.5 million CDR3-containing paired-end reads. From the 5' RACE reads, TCRdb called clonotypes with MiXCR, one entry per CDR3 protein. The repertoire holds about 640,000 distinct CDR3 sequences, with roughly 53% as singletons. CDR3 length: 15 residues. V shed 0 bases and J shed 3 bases, with 9 bases lying between them. Germline V gene lookup returns CDR1 LGHDT and CDR2 YNNKEL (reference sequence).

The sample comprised blood. The clonotype comes from a man between 60 and 70 years old in good health. The chain has TRBV3-1 and TRBJ2-1; no clear D gene. This CDR3 is CASSQDWQLYNEQFF. In DNA, the CDR3 is TGTGCCAGCAGCCAAGATTGGCAGCTCTACAATGAGCAGTTCTTC.